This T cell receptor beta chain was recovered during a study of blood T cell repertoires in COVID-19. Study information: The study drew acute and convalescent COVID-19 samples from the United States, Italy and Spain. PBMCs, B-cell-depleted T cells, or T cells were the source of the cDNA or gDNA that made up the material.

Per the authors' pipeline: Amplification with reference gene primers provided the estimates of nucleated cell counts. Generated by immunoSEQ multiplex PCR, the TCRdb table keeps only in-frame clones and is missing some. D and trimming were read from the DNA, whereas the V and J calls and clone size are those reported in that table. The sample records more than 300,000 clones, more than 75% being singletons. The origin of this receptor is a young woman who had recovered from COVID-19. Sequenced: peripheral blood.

The CDR3 here is CASSEYRLGQGEETQYF. The CDR3 coding sequence is TGTGCCAGCAGTGAATATCGGTTGGGACAGGGGGAAGAGACCCAGTACTTC. The V and J genes are TRBV6-1 and TRBJ2-5; the match to TRBD1 covers 11 bases. The V gene end was trimmed by 2 bases and the J gene end by 3 bases; junction bases not matched to a gene: 8. Germline loops: CDR1 MNHNS, CDR2 SASEGT. The CDR3 runs 17 residues.